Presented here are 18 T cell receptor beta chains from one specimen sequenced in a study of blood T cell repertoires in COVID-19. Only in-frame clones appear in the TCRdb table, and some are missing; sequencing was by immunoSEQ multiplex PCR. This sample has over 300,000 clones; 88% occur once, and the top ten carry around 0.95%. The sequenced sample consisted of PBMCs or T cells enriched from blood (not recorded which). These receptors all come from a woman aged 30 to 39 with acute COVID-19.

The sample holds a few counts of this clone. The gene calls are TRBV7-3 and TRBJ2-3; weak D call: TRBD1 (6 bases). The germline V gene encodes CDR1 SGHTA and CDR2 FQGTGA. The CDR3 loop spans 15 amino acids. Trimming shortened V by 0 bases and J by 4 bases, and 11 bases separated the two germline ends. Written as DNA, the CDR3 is TGTGCCAGCAGCTTAACTGGGGGCGCCCCAGATACGCAGTATTTT. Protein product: CASSLTGGAPDTQYF.

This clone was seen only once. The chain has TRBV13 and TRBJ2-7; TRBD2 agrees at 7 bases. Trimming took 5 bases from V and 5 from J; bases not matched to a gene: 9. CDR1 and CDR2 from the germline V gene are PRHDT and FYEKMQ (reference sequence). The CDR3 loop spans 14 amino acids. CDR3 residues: CASSPGPRGDEQYF. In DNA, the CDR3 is TGTGCCAGCAGCCCAGGACCCCGGGGGGACGAGCAGTACTTC.

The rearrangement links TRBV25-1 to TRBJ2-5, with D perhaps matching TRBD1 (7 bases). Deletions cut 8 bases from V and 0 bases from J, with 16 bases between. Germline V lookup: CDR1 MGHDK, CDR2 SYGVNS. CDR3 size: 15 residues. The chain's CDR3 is CASRLGTAHQETQYF. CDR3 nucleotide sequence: TGTGCCAGCCGACTAGGGACAGCTCACCAAGAGACCCAGTACTTC.

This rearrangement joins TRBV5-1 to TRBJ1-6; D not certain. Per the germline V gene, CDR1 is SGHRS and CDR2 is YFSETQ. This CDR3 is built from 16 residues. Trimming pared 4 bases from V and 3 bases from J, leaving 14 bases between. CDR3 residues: CASSPGHGDYNSPLHF. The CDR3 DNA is TGCGCCAGCAGCCCAGGTCACGGGGACTATAATTCACCCCTCCACTTT.

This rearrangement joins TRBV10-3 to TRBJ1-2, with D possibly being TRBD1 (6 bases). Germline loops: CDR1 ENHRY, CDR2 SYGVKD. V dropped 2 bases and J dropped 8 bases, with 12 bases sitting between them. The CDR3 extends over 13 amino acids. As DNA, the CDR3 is TGTGCCATCAGTGAGGGACAGTTCTCCGGCTACACCTTC. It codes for CAISEGQFSGYTF.

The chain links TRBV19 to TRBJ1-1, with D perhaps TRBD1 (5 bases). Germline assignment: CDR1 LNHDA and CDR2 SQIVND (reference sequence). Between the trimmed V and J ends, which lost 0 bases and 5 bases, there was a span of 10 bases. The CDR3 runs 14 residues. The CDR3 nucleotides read TGTGCCAGTAGTATAGATAGGGGAGGGACTGAAGCTTTCTTT. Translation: CASSIDRGGTEAFF.

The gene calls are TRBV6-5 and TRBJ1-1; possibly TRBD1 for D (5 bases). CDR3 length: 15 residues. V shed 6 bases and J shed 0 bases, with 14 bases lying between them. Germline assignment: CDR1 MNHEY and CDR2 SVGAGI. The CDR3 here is CASSIIGALNTEAFF. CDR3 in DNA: TGTGCCAGCAGCATCATAGGGGCTTTGAACACTGAAGCTTTCTTT.

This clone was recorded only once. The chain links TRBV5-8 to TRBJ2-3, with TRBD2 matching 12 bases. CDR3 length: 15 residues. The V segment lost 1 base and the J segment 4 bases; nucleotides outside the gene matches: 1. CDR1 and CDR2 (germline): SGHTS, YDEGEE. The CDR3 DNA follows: TGTGCCAGCAGCTTGAGACTAGCGGGGGCAGATACGCAGTATTTT. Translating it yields CASSLRLAGADTQYF. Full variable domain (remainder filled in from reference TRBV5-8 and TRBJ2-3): EAGVTQSPTHLIKTRGQQATLRCSPISGHTSVYWYQQALGLGLQFLLWYDEGEERNRGNFPPRFSGRQFPNYSSELNVNALELEDSALYLCASSLRLAGADTQYFGPGTRLTVL.

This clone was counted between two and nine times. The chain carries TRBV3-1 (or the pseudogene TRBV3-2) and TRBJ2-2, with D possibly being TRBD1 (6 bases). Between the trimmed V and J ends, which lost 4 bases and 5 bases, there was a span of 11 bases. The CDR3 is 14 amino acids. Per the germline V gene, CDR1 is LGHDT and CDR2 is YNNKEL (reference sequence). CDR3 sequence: CASSPHRATGELFF. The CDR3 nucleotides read TGTGCCAGCAGCCCCCACAGGGCTACCGGGGAGCTGTTTTTT.

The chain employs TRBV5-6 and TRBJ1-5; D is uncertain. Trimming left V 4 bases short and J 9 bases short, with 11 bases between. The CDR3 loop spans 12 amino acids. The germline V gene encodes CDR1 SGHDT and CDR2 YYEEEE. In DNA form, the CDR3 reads TGTGCCAGCAGCAAAGACAATTGGCCCCAGCATTTT. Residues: CASSKDNWPQHF.

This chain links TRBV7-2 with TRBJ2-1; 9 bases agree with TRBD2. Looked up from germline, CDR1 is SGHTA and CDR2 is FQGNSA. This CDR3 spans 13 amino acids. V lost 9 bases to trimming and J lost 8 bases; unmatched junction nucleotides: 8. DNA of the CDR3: TGTGCCAGGGGGGGGACTAGCAGGCATGAGCAGTTCTTC. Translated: CARGGTSRHEQFF. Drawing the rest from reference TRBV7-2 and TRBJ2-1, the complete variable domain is GAGVSQSPSNKVTEKGKDVELRCDPISGHTALYWYRQSLGQGLEFLIYFQGNSAPDKSGLPSDRFSAERTGGSVSTLTIQRTQQEDSAVYLCARGGTSRHEQFFGPGTRLTVL.

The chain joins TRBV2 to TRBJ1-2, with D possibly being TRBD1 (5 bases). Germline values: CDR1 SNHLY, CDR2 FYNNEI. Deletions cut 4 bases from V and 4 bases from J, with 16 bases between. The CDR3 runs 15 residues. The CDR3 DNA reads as TGTGCCAGCAGTGGGACAACCCGAGACCGCTATGGCTACACCTTC. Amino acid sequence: CASSGTTRDRYGYTF.

In nucleotides, the CDR3 is TGTGCCAGCAGTGAAACGTGGCTAGCGGGGATGGGGGAGACCCAGTACTTC. This sequence encodes CASSETWLAGMGETQYF. The genes are TRBV2 and TRBJ2-5; 9 positions match TRBD2. The CDR3 loop spans 17 amino acids. Trimming cost V 2 bases and J 5 bases; bases outside gene matches: 12. The V gene's germline CDR1 is SNHLY and CDR2 FYNNEI.

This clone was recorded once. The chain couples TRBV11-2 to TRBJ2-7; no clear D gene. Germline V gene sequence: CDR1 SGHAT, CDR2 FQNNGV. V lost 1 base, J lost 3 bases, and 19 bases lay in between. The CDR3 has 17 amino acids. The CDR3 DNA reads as TGTGCCAGCAGCTTAGGGGTGATGGCAGGTTCATACTACGAGCAGTACTTC. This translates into CASSLGVMAGSYYEQYF.

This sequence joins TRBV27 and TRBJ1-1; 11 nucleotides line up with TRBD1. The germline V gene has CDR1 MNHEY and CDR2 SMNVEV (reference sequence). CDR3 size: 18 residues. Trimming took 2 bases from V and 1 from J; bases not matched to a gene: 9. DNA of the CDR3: TGTGCCAGCAGTTTAGACCGGACAGGGGGCATCAGGAACACTGAAGCTTTCTTT. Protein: CASSLDRTGGIRNTEAFF.

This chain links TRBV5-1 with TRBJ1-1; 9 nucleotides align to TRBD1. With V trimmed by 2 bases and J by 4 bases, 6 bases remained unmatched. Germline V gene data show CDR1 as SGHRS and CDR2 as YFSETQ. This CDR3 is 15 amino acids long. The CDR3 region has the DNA TGCGCCAGCAGCTTAGGGGGACAGGGTTTCACTGAAGCTTTCTTT. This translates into CASSLGGQGFTEAFF. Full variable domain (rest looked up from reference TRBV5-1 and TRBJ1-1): KAGVTQTPRYLIKTRGQQVTLSCSPISGHRSVSWYQQTPGQGLQFLFEYFSETQRNKGNFPGRFSGRQFSNSRSEMNVSTLELGDSALYLCASSLGGQGFTEAFFGQGTRLTVV.

CDR3 region: CASSPTGFGNTIYF. Written as DNA, the CDR3 is TGTGCCAGCAGCCCCACAGGGTTCGGAAACACCATATATTTT. The chain couples TRBV5-5 to TRBJ1-3; tentatively, D is TRBD1 (6 bases). V was cut by 4 bases and J by 4 bases, with 12 bases left in between. There are 14 residues in the CDR3. Germline CDR1 is SGHKS and CDR2 is YYEKEE (reference sequence). The variable domain in full, with the rest retrieved from reference TRBV5-5 and TRBJ1-3, is DAGVTQSPTHLIKTRGQQVTLRCSPISGHKSVSWYQQVLGQGPQFIFQYYEKEERGRGNFPDRFSARQFPNYSSELNVNALLLGDSALYLCASSPTGFGNTIYFGEGSWLTVV.

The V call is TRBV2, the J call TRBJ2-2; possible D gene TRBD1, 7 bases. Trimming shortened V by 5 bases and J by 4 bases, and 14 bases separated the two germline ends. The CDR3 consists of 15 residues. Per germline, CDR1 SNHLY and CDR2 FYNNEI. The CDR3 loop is CASSKEGAVTGELFF. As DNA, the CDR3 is TGTGCCAGCAGTAAGGAGGGGGCGGTCACCGGGGAGCTGTTTTTT.